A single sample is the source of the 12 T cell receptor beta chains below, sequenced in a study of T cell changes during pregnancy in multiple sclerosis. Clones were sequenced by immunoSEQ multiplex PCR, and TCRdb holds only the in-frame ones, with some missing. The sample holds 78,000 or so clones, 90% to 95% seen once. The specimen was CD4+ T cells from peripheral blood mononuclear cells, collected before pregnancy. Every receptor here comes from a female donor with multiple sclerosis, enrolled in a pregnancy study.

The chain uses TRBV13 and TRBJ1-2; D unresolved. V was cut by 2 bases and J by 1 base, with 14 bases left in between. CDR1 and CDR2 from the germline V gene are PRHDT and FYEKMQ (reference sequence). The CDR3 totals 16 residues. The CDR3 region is CASSLSPFSYNYGYTF. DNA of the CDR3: TGTGCCAGCAGCTTATCCCCCTTCTCTTATAACTATGGCTACACCTTC.

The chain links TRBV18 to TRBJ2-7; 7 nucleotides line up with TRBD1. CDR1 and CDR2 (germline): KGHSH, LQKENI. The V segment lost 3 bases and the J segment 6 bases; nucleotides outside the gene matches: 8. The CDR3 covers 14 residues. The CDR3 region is CASSPDLAGGEQYF. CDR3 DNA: TGTGCCAGCTCACCCGATCTTGCAGGGGGCGAGCAGTACTTC.

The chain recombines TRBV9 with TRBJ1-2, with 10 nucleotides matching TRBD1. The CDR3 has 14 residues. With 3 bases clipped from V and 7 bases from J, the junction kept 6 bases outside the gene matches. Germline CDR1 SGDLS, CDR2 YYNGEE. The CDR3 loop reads CASSGGQGEAGYTF. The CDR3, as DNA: TGTGCCAGCAGCGGCGGACAGGGGGAGGCTGGCTACACCTTC.

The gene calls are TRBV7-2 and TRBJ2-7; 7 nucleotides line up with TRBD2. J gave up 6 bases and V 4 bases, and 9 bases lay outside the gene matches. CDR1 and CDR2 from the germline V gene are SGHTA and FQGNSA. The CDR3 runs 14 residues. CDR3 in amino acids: CASSSSGIGGEQYF. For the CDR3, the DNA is TGTGCCAGCAGCTCCAGCGGGATCGGCGGCGAGCAGTACTTC.

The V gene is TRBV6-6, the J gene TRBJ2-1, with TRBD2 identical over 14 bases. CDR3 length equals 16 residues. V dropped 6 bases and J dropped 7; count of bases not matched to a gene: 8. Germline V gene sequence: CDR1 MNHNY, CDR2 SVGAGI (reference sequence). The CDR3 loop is CASSDSTSGRGNEQFF. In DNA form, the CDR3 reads TGTGCCAGCAGCGACTCGACTAGCGGGAGGGGTAATGAGCAGTTCTTC.

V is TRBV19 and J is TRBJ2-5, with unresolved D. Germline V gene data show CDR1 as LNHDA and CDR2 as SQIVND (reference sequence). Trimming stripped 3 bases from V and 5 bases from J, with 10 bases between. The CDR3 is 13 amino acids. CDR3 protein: CASSITLRETQYF. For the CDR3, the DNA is TGTGCCAGTAGTATTACCCTCCGGGAGACCCAGTACTTC.

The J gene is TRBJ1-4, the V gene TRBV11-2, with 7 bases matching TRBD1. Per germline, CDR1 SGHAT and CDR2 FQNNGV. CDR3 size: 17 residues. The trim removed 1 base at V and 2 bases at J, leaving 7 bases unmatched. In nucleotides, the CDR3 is TGTGCCAGCAGCTTAGGACAGGGACTCGTCACTAATGAAAAACTGTTTTTT. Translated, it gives CASSLGQGLVTNEKLFF. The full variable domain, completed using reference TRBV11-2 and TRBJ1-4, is EAGVAQSPRYKIIEKRQSVAFWCNPISGHATLYWYQQILGQGPKLLIQFQNNGVVDDSQLPKDRFSAERLKGVDSTLKIQPAKLEDSAVYLCASSLGQGLVTNEKLFFGSGTQLSVL.

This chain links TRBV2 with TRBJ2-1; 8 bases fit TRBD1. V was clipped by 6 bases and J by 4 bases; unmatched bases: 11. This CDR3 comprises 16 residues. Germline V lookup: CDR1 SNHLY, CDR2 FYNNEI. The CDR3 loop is CASRRRTGTTYNEQFF. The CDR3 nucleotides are TGTGCCAGCAGAAGACGGACAGGGACAACGTACAATGAGCAGTTCTTC.

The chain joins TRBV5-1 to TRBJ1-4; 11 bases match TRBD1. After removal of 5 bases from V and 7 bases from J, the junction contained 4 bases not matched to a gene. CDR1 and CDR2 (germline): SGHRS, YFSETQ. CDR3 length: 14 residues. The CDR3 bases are TGCGCCAGCAGGTCCGGGACAGGGGGTGAAAAACTGTTTTTT. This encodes CASRSGTGGEKLFF.

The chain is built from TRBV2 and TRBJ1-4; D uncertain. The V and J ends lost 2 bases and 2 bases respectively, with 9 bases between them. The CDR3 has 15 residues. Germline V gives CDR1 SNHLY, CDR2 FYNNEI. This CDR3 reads CASSEFGGTNEKLFF. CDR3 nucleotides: TGTGCCAGCAGTGAATTCGGAGGCACTAATGAAAAACTGTTTTTT.

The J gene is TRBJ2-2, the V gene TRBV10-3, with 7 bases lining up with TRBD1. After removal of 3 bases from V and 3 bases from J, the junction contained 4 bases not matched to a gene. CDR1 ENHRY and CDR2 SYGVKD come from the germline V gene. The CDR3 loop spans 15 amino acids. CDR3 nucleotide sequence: TGTGCCATCAGTGAAAAGGGGGCGGACACCGGGGAGCTGTTTTTT. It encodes CAISEKGADTGELFF.

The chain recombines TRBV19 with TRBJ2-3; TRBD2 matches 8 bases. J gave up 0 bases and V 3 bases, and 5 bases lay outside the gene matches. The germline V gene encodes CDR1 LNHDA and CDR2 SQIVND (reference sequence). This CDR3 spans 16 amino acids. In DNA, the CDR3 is TGTGCCAGTAGTATCCCCAGCGGGGGTAGCACAGATACGCAGTATTTT. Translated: CASSIPSGGSTDTQYF.